One and the same sample provided the 5 T cell receptor beta chains below, sequenced in a study of T cell responses to AZD1222 COVID-19 vaccine. Sequenced by immunoSEQ multiplex PCR; TCRdb stores in-frame clones only, minus some. The table includes 150,000 or so clones, around nine tenths detected once. This material consisted of peripheral blood, taken on day 0 of AZD1222 vaccination. These receptors were taken from an adult in good health.

This chain connects TRBV15 to TRBJ2-1, with D unresolved. CDR1 and CDR2 (germline): LNHNV, YYDKDF (reference sequence). V lost 0 bases, J lost 3 bases, and 9 bases lay in between. The CDR3 covers 15 residues. CDR3 region: CATSRDLTNYNEQFF. CDR3 coding DNA: TGTGCCACCAGCAGAGATCTTACTAACTACAATGAGCAGTTCTTC.

V usage is TRBV24-1 and J usage is TRBJ2-1; D possibly corresponds to TRBD1 (6 bases). Trimming took 11 bases from V and 6 from J, leaving 16 bases between them. The CDR3 totals 13 residues. CDR1 is KGHDR, CDR2 SFDVKD, per germline. CDR3 nucleotides: TGTGCCATAAATGGGGGCGTGGGCAATGAGCAGTTCTTC. As protein: CAINGGVGNEQFF.

The sample holds a few counts of this clone. J is TRBJ2-4 and V is TRBV19; 8 nucleotides agree with TRBD1. With 5 bases clipped from V and 6 bases from J, the junction kept 9 bases outside the gene matches. The CDR3 is 15 amino acids. Germline CDR1 and CDR2: LNHDA and SQIVND (reference sequence). The CDR3 spells CASSPGQGAGNIQYF. As DNA, the CDR3 is TGTGCCAGTAGTCCTGGCCAGGGGGCTGGAAACATTCAGTACTTC.

The chain joins TRBV24-1 to TRBJ2-3; D is unresolved. The V end was cut by 4 bases, the J end by 2 bases, with 21 bases between. Germline values: CDR1 KGHDR, CDR2 SFDVKD. CDR3 length: 18 amino acids. CDR3 DNA sequence: TGTGCCACCAGTGACCGCAACTACGGAGTTTCCTTCACAGATACGCAGTATTTT. Translating it yields CATSDRNYGVSFTDTQYF.

J is TRBJ2-7 and V is TRBV7-2, with a possible D match to TRBD2 (6 bases). The CDR3 is 16 amino acids. Trimming left V 5 bases short and J 1 base short, with 18 bases between. Germline-derived CDR1 and CDR2 are SGHTA and FQGNSA. The CDR3 nucleotides read TGTGCCAGCAGCCCGCGTAGGGCTCGGGGGTCCTACGAGCAGTACTTC. Protein sequence: CASSPRRARGSYEQYF.